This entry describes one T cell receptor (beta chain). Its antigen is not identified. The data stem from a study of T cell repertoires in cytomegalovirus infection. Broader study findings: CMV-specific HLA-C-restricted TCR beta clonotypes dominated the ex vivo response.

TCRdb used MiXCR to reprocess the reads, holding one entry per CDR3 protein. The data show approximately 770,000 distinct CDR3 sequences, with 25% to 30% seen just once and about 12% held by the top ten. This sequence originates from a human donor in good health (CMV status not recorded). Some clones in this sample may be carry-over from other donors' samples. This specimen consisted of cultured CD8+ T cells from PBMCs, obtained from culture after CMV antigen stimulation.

The CDR3: CASSQYRTSGGEQFF. CDR3 in DNA: TGCGCCAGCAGCCAATACCGTACTAGCGGGGGTGAGCAGTTCTTC. The V gene is TRBV4-3, the J gene TRBJ2-1; TRBD2 matches 11 bases. V was clipped by 2 bases and J by 9 bases; unmatched bases: 6. The germline CDR1 and CDR2 sequences are LGHNA and YSLEER. The CDR3 is 15 residues long.